This TCR beta chain was captured by sequencing in a study of T-cell memory formation after mild COVID-19 (dated by TCRdb to the early 2020s). Study-wide context: TCR sequence clusters from the two donors were largely donor specific. In a couple of donors, T-cell clones that expanded and contracted after mild COVID-19 were followed by sequencing TCRalpha and TCRbeta repertoires longitudinally. The cohort was made up of two young adult volunteers, one female and one male, who were previously healthy. Broader findings and caveats from the paper: Only two mild cases were covered in the study, and larger cohorts including severe cases with pre-infection samples were considered necessary. SARS-CoV-2 specificity of the second-wave clones peaking on day 37 was not confirmed. From day 15 to 85, contracting clones showed balanced CD4/CD8 phenotypes, whereas a second wave of clones that expanded from day 15 to 37 leaned towards CD4+. Contracting CD4+ clones were located mainly in the CM and EM memory subsets, whereas CD8+ clones were found to be enriched in EMRA. Some responding clones were detected in pre-infection memory, suggesting pre-existing cross-reactive memory T cells joined the SARS-CoV-2 response.

PBMCs were isolated by Ficoll-Paque density gradient centrifugation. This clonotype has more than one count but fewer than ten. The antigen it binds to is not known. It has no much larger one-base neighbor in the sample; base qualities were not kept. From a lookup of the germline V gene, CDR1 and CDR2 are SGHVS and FQNEAQ. The CDR3 covers 16 residues, taking in both the cysteine and the phenylalanine. The read is trimmed to its CDR3 DNA, 48 bases read in frame from base 1. Trimming takes 6 bases off V and 4 bases off J; junction bases not matched to a gene: 11. Reads for this sample came from an Illumina NovaSeq 6000. TCRalpha and TCRbeta cDNA libraries were constructed by 5'RACE with constant-segment primers, with sample barcodes and unique molecular identifiers being introduced. Trizol reagent was used to extract RNA from every sample. Libraries were amplified in two PCR steps, with a second sample barcode and Illumina TruSeq adapters added in the second step. Sequencing of the libraries was done on an Illumina NovaSeq, producing 2 x 150 bp paired-end reads. Per the original workflow: Reads were demultiplexed and collapsed into UMI-guided consensus sequences with migec v1.2.7. Using mixcr v2.1.11, UMI consensuses were aligned to TRA and TRB V and J templates and then assembled into clonotypes. A clonotype was counted as expanded or contracted only if both edgeR and NoisET called the change significant, with noise models trained on biological replicates. For edgeR calls, the cutoffs were a false discovery rate-adjusted p below 0.01 and a log2 fold-change threshold of 1. As an exploratory analysis of dynamics, max-normalized trajectories of the 1000 most abundant clonotypes were examined by PCA with hierarchical clustering. The CD4 or CD8 phenotype of responding clones was assigned using the separately sequenced CD4+ and CD8+ repertoires. The raw public reads went through TCRdb reprocessing: fastp at Q25, MiXCR clone calling, in-frame beta chains kept. Merged by CDR3 protein, the rows form single entries marked with the most common genes and DNA. The V and J calls were determined by TCRdb, not by the authors. The sample includes 470,000 or so distinct CDR3 sequences, with around a quarter observed a single time. Together, the top ten hold approximately 12% of the sample.

The source is an adult woman who had mild COVID-19 (a few samples of this study predate the infection). The sample titles of this study are shuffled in the database, so cell type and time point are left out; the donor was told from shared clones. The sample was PBMCs or a T cell subset sorted from them (not recorded which). The chain employs TRBV7-8 and TRBJ1-2; 10 bases in between match TRBD1. The CDR3 reads as follows: CASSTPRTGGGYGYTF. Here is the DNA: TGTGCCAGCAGTACCCCCCGGACAGGGGGAGGCTATGGCTACACCTTC.